This T cell receptor (beta chain) was captured in a study of blood T cell repertoires in COVID-19. Whole-study context: Acute-phase and convalescent COVID-19 samples originated in the United States, Italy and Spain. In each case, the material was cDNA or gDNA derived from T cells, B-cell-depleted T cells, or PBMCs.

V was trimmed by 2 bases and J by 0 bases, leaving 5 bases between them. The germline gives CDR1 SNHLY, CDR2 FYNNEI. The CDR3 covers 14 residues. Original processing notes: Counts of nucleated cells, estimated from reference gene primer amplification, were obtained. Here immunoSEQ multiplex PCR was the method, and the copy in TCRdb shows in-frame clones only, minus some. V, J and clone size are taken as reported in that table, and D and trimming were inferred from the DNA itself. The sample has a few hundred thousand clones, approximately 89% seen once; the top ten hold 2.3%. Sequencing input: peripheral blood. This chain uses TRBV2 with TRBJ1-3; D remains unclear. This receptor was taken from a woman aged 45-65 years with acute or convalescent COVID-19. The CDR3 region is CASSEQISGNTIYF. The CDR3 DNA reads as TGTGCCAGCAGTGAACAGATCTCTGGAAACACCATATATTTT. Complete variable domain (other parts from reference TRBV2 and TRBJ1-3): EPEVTQTPSHQVTQMGQEVILRCVPISNHLYFYWYRQILGQKVEFLVSFYNNEISEKSEIFDDQFSVERPDGSNFTLKIRSTKLEDSAMYFCASSEQISGNTIYFGEGSWLTVV.